The source of this TCR beta chain is a study of identical twins. This clonotype showed up just a few times. The junction had 4 bases not matched to a gene; V was cut back by 3 bases and J by 6 bases. Germline V gives CDR1 KGHSH, CDR2 LQKENI. CDR3 length equals 14 residues. MiXCR, run by TCRdb on the 5' RACE reads, gives a single entry per CDR3 protein. The sample has some 1,600,000 distinct CDR3 sequences; less than 35% are singletons. The TCR comes from a newborn girl in good health. What was sequenced was cord blood. This chain links TRBV18 with TRBJ1-4, with TRBD1 matching over 7 bases. The CDR3 loop reads CASSPRTGYEKLFF. The CDR3 nucleotides are TGTGCCAGCTCACCGCGGACAGGTTATGAAAAACTGTTTTTT.